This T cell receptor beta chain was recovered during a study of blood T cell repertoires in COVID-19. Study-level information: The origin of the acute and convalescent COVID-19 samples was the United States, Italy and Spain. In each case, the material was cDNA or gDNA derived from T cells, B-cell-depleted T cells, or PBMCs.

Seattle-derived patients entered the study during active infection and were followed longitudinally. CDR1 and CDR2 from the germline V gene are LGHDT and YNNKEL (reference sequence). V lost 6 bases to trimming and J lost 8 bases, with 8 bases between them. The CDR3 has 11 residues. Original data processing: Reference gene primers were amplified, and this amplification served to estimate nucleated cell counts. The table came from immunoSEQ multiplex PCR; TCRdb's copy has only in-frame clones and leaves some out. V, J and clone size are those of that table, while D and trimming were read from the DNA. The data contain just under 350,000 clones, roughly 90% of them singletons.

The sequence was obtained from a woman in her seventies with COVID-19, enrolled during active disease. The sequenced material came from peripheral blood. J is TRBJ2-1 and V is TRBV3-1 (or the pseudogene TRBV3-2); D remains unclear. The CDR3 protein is CASRQIDEQFF. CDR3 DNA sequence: TGTGCCAGCAGGCAGATCGATGAGCAGTTCTTC.